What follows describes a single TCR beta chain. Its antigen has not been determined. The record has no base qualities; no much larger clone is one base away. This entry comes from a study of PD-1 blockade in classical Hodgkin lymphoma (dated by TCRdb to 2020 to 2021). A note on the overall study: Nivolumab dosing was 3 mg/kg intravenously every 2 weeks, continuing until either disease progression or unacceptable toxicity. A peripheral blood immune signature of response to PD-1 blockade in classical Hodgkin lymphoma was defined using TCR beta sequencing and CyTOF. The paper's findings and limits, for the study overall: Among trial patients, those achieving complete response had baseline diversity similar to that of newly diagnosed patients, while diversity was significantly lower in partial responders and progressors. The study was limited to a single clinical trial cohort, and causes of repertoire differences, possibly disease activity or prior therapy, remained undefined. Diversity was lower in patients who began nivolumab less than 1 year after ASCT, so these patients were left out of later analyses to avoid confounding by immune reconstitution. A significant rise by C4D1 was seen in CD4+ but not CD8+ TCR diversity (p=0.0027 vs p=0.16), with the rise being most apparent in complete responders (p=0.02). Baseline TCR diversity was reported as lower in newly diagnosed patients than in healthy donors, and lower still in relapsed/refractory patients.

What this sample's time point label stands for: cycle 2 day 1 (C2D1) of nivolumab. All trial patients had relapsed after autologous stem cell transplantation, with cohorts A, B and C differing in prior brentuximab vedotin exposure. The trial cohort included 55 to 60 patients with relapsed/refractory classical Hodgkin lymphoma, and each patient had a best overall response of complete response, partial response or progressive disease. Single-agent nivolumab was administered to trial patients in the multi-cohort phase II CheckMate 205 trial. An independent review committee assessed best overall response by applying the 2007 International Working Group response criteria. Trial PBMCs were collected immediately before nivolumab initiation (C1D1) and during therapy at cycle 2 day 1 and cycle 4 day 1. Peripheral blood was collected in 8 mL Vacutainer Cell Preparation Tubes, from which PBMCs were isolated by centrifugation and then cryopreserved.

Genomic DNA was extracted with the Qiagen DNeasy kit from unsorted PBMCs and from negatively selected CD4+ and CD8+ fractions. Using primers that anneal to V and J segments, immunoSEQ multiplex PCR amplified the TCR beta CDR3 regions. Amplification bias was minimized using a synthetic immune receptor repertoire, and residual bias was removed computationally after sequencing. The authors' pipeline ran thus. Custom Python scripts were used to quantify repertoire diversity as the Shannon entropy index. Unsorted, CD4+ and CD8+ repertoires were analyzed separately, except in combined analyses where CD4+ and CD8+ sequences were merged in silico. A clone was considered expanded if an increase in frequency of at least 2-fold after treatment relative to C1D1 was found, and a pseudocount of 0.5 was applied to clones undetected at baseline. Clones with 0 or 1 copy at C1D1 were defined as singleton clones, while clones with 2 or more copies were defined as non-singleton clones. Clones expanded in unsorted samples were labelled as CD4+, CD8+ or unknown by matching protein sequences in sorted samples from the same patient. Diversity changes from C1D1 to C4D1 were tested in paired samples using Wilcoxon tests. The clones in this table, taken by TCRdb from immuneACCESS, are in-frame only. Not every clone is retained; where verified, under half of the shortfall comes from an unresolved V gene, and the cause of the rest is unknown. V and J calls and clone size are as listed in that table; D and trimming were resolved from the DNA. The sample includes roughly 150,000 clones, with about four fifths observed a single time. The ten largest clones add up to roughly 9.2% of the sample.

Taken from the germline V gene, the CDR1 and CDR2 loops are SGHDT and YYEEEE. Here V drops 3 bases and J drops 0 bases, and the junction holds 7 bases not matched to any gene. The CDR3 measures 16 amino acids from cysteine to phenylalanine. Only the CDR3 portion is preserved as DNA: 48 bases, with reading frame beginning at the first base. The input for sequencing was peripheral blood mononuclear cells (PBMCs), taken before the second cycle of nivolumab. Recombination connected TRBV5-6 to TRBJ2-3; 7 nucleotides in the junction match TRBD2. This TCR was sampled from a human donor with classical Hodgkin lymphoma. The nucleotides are TGTGCCAGCAGCTCCGCGGGAGCGGATAGCACAGATACGCAGTATTTT. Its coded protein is CASSSAGADSTDTQYF.